The 7 T cell receptor beta chains listed next were all sequenced from one sample in a study of T cells expressing NK-cell markers. From its re-call of the 5' RACE reads, TCRdb lists each CDR3 protein once, without DNA. The repertoire shows under 500,000 distinct CDR3 sequences; the top ten hold 7.3%. The specimen was blood T cells: a sorted CD56 or NKG2C T cell subset, CD4+ or CD8+ T cells, or bulk PBMC T cells (not recorded which). Every receptor here comes from a woman aged 18 to 75 in good health.

The chain recombines TRBV6-2 or TRBV6-3 with TRBJ1-6; absent DNA, TCRdb's TRBD1 call cannot be checked. CDR1 and CDR2 from the germline V gene are MNHEY and SVGEGT. This CDR3 comprises 18 residues. This CDR3 reads CASTLAPRQGSYNSPLHF.

The CDR3 loop is CASSSYGQPQHF. J is TRBJ1-5 and V is TRBV19. CDR3 length: 12 residues. Germline V lookup: CDR1 LNHDA, CDR2 SQIVND (reference sequence).

V is TRBV5-1 and J is TRBJ2-1; TCRdb proposes TRBD2, but this gene call is untestable without DNA. The CDR3 extends over 14 amino acids. CDR1 and CDR2 from the germline V gene are SGHRS and YFSETQ. This chain's CDR3 is CASSLTSGENEQFF.

This chain connects TRBV7-9 to TRBJ2-1; TCRdb reports TRBD1, a call that lacks DNA to check it against. The CDR3 is made up of 14 amino acids. The germline CDR1 and CDR2 sequences are SEHNR and FQNEAQ (reference sequence). The CDR3 here is CASSWDRAYNEQFF.

The chain carries TRBV20-1 and TRBJ2-7. This CDR3 has 15 residues. Germline CDR1 is DFQATT and CDR2 is SNEGSKA (reference sequence). The CDR3 protein is CSARDWGLGTYEQYF.

The rearrangement uses TRBV5-1 and TRBJ1-2; the TRBD1 assignment by TCRdb is unverifiable without DNA. Germline values: CDR1 SGHRS, CDR2 YFSETQ. The CDR3 extends over 18 amino acids. The CDR3 reads CASSLSSGQGTQTYGYTF. Looking up the rest from reference TRBV5-1 and TRBJ1-2 gives the full variable domain: KAGVTQTPRYLIKTRGQQVTLSCSPISGHRSVSWYQQTPGQGLQFLFEYFSETQRNKGNFPGRFSGRQFSNSRSEMNVSTLELGDSALYLCASSLSSGQGTQTYGYTFGSGTRLTVV.

V gene TRBV7-2 combines with J gene TRBJ2-3; TCRdb outputs TRBD2, but without DNA this stays unchecked. The CDR3 is 17 residues long. Per the germline V gene, CDR1 is SGHTA and CDR2 is FQGNSA. The CDR3 loop is CASSPDGDYRVTDTQYF.